The 8 T cell receptor beta chains presented below share a single source sample, sequenced in a study of siplizumab effects on memory and regulatory T cells. Profiling relied on immunoSEQ multiplex PCR, and the TCRdb table lists in-frame clones only, not all of them. The table has tens of thousands of clones, about 93% seen once; the top ten hold 0.3%. The sequenced material came from non-Treg CD4+ T cells sorted from blood. These TCRs come from a human donor in good health.

The chain uses TRBV27 and TRBJ1-2; D perhaps matches TRBD1 (6 bases). CDR1 and CDR2 (germline): MNHEY, SMNVEV (reference sequence). The CDR3 covers 16 residues. Deletions cut 3 bases from V and 2 bases from J, with 16 bases between. CDR3 sequence (DNA): TGTGCCAGCAGTTTGCGCAGGGGTCAACCCAACTATGGCTACACCTTC. Translation gives CASSLRRGQPNYGYTF.

The chain employs TRBV6-6 and TRBJ2-7; 8 bases agree with TRBD1. V gave up 8 bases and J gave up 4 bases; unmatched junction bases: 4. The length of the CDR3 is 12 residues. Germline V lookup: CDR1 MNHNY, CDR2 SVGAGI (reference sequence). CDR3 in amino acids: CASSGGEYEQYF. CDR3 sequence (DNA): TGTGCCAGCTCAGGGGGCGAATACGAGCAGTACTTC.

This chain joins TRBV5-6 and TRBJ1-1; tentative D call: TRBD1 (5 bases). The V and J ends lost 0 bases and 2 bases respectively, with 11 bases between them. Germline CDR1 is SGHDT and CDR2 is YYEEEE. The CDR3 is 15 amino acids. CDR3 sequence (DNA): TGTGCCAGCAGCTTGGATCTCAGGGACAACACTGAAGCTTTCTTT. Translating gives CASSLDLRDNTEAFF.

The chain combines TRBV18 with TRBJ2-3; D is unresolved. The V and J ends lost 3 bases and 0 bases respectively, with 4 bases between them. This CDR3 has 13 amino acids. CDR1 and CDR2 from the germline V gene are KGHSH and LQKENI. DNA for the CDR3: TGTGCCAGCTCACCGAATAGCACAGATACGCAGTATTTT. This translates into CASSPNSTDTQYF.

This sequence joins TRBV4-1 and TRBJ2-1, with D possibly matching TRBD2 (5 bases). Germline CDR1 MGHRA, CDR2 YSYEKL. This CDR3 region has 15 residues. Trimming removed 1 base from V and 0 bases from J, with 7 bases in between. CDR3 DNA sequence: TGCGCCAGCAGCCAAGGAGGACTCTCCTACAATGAGCAGTTCTTC. Residues: CASSQGGLSYNEQFF.

V usage is TRBV30 and J usage is TRBJ1-1, with D uncertain. CDR1 GTSNPN and CDR2 SVGIG come from the germline V gene (reference sequence). The CDR3 sequence is 16 residues long. V lost 5 bases and J 0 bases, leaving 19 bases between the germline ends. The CDR3 region is CAWLNPRVAVNTEAFF. The CDR3 DNA reads as TGTGCCTGGCTCAACCCCCGAGTGGCAGTGAACACTGAAGCTTTCTTT.

This clone was seen once. The V and J genes are TRBV5-1 and TRBJ2-6; no reliable D call. The V end was cut by 2 bases, the J end by 0 bases, with 9 bases between. This CDR3 is built from 16 residues. The germline gives CDR1 SGHRS, CDR2 YFSETQ. The CDR3, as DNA: TGCGCCAGCAGCTTCGGCCCCCGCTCTGGGGCCAACGTCCTGACTTTC. Amino acids: CASSFGPRSGANVLTF.

This clone was found once. The genes are TRBV5-6 and TRBJ2-6, with D unresolved. V lost 2 bases and J 0 bases, leaving 12 bases between the germline ends. The CDR3 sequence is 17 residues long. Germline values: CDR1 SGHDT, CDR2 YYEEEE. The CDR3, as DNA: TGTGCCAGCAGCTTCCAAATGATAAGCTCTGGGGCCAACGTCCTGACTTTC. Translated: CASSFQMISSGANVLTF.